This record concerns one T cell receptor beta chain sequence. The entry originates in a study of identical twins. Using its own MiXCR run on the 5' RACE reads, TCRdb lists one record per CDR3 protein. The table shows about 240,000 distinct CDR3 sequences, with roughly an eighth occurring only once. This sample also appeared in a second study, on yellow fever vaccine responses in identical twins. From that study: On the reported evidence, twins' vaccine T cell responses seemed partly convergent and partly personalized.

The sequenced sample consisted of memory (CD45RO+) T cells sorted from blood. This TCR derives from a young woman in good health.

CDR3 nucleotide sequence: TGCAGTGCTCGGACAAGTCATTACGAGCAGTACTTC. Translated, it gives CSARTSHYEQYF. V gene TRBV20-1 combines with J gene TRBJ2-7; a weak D match, TRBD1 (5 bases). The CDR3 consists of 12 residues. The V end was cut by 5 bases, the J end by 4 bases, with 12 bases between. In germline, CDR1 is DFQATT, CDR2 SNEGSKA (reference sequence).